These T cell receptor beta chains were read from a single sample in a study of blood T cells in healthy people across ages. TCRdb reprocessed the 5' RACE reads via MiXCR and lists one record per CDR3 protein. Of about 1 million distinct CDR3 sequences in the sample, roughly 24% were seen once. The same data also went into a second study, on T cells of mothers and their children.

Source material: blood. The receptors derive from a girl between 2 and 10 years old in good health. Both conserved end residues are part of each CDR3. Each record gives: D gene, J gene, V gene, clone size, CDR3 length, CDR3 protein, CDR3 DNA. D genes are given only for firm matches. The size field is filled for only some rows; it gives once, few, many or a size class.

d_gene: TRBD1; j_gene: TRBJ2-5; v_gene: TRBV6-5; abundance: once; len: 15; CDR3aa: CASTTWTGEGETQYF; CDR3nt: TGTGCCAGCACGACTTGGACAGGGGAAGGAGAGACCCAGTACTTC
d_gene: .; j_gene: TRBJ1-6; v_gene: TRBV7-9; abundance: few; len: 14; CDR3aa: CASSSNQGPSPLHF; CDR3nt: TGTGCCAGCAGCTCTAATCAGGGACCCTCACCCCTCCACTTT
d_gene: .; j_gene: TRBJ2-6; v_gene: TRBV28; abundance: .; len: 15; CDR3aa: CASSPQFSGANVLTF; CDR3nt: TGTGCCAGCAGTCCCCAGTTCTCTGGGGCCAACGTCCTGACTTTC
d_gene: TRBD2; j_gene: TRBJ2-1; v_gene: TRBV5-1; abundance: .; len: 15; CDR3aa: CASSPRERGRGEQFF; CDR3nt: TGCGCCAGCAGCCCACGGGAGCGGGGAAGGGGTGAGCAGTTCTTC
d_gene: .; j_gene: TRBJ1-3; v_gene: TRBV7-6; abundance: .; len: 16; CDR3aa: CASSSRQGISGNTIYF; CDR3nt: TGTGCCAGCAGTTCCAGGCAGGGAATCTCTGGAAACACCATATATTTT
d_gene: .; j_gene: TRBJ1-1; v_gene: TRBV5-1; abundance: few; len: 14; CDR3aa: CASSEYSMNTEAFF; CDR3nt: TGCGCCAGCTCTGAGTATTCCATGAACACTGAAGCTTTCTTT
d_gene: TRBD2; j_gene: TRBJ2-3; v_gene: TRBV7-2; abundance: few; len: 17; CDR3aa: CASSKAPAGAQVDTQYF; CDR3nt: TGTGCCAGCAGTAAAGCTCCAGCGGGGGCTCAAGTAGATACGCAGTATTTT
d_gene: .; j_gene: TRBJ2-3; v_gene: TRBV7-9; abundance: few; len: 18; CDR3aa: CASSLPRTSGASTDTQYF; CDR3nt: TGTGCCAGCAGCTTACCCCGGACGTCGGGGGCTAGCACAGATACGCAGTATTTT
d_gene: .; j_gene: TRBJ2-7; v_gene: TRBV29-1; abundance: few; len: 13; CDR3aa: CSVTSGTPYEQYF; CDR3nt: TGCAGCGTCACGTCCGGGACACCCTACGAGCAGTACTTC
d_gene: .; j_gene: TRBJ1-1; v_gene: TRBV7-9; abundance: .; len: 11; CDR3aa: CVSSFVGEAFF; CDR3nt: TGTGTCAGCAGCTTCGTGGGGGAAGCTTTCTTT
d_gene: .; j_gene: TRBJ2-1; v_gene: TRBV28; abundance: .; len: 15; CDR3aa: CASSLFRGTYNEQFF; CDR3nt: TGTGCCAGCAGTTTATTTCGGGGTACCTACAATGAGCAGTTCTTC
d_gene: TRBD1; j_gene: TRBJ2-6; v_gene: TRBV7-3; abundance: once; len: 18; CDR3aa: CASSLLPGGFSGANVLTF; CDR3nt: TGTGCCAGCAGCTTATTGCCAGGGGGCTTTTCTGGGGCCAACGTCCTGACTTTC
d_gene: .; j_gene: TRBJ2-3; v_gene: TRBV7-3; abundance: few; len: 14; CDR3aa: CASSPFHYTDTQYF; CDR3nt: TGTGCCAGCAGTCCCTTTCACTACACAGATACGCAGTATTTT
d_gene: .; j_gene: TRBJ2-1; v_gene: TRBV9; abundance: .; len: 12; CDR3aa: CASSVGQRKQFF; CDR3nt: TGTGCCAGCAGCGTAGGCCAGCGCAAGCAGTTCTTC
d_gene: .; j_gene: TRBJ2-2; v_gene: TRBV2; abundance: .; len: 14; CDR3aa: CARGLGANTGELFF; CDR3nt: TGTGCCAGAGGACTGGGTGCGAACACCGGGGAGCTGTTTTTT
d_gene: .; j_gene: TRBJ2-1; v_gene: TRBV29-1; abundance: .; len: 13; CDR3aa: CSSEEGAYNEQFF; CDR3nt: TGCAGCTCCGAGGAGGGGGCCTACAATGAGCAGTTCTTC
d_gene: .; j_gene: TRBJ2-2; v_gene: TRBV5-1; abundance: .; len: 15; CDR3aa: CASGIAGSNTGELFF; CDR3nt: TGCGCCAGCGGGATAGCAGGCTCTAACACCGGGGAGCTGTTTTTT
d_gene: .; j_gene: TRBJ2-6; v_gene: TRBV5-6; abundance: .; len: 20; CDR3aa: CASSPQARRDAVSGANVLTF; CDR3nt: TGTGCCAGCAGCCCACAAGCCCGTAGGGACGCCGTGTCTGGGGCCAACGTCCTGACTTTC
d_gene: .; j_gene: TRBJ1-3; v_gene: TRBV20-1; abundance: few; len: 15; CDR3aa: CSARATGTAGDTIYF; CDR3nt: TGCAGTGCTAGAGCCACAGGGACGGCTGGAGACACCATATATTTT
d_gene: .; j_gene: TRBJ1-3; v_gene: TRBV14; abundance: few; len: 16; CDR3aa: CASSQVAWGFGNTIYF; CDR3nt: TGTGCCAGCAGCCAAGTCGCGTGGGGGTTTGGAAACACCATATATTTT
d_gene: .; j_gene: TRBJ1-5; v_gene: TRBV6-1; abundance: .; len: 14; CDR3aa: CASSPTGFNQPQHF; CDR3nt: TGTGCCAGCAGCCCAACAGGGTTCAATCAGCCCCAGCATTTT
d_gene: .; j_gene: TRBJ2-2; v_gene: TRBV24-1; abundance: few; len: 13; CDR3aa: CATSGLNTGELFF; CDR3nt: TGTGCCACCTCGGGACTGAACACCGGGGAGCTGTTTTTT
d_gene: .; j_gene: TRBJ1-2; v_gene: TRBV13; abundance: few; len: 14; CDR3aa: CASSPDSVNHGYTF; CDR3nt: TGTGCCAGCAGCCCGGACAGCGTTAATCATGGCTACACCTTC
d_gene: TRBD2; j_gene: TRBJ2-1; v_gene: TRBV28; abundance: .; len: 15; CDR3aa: CASSFSSGRPGEQFF; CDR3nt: TGTGCCAGCAGTTTTTCTTCCGGGAGGCCGGGAGAGCAGTTCTTC
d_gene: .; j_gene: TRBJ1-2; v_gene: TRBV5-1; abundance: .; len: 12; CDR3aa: CASSFGDQGYTF; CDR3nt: TGCGCCAGCAGCTTTGGGGACCAAGGCTACACCTTC
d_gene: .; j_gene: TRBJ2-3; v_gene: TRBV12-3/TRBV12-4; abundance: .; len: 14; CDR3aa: CASGQTPKSDTQYF; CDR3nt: TGTGCCAGCGGCCAGACCCCTAAATCAGATACGCAGTATTTT
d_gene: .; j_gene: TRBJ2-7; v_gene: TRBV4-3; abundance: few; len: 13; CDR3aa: CASSQDISREQYF; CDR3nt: TGCGCCAGCAGCCAAGATATTAGCCGCGAGCAGTACTTC
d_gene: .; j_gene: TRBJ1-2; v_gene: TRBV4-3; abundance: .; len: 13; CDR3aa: CASSQEPYYGYTF; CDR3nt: TGCGCCAGCAGCCAAGAACCCTACTATGGCTACACCTTC
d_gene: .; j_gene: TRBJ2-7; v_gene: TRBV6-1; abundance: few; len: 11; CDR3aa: CASSRIAEQYF; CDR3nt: TGTGCCAGCAGCCGAATTGCCGAGCAGTACTTC
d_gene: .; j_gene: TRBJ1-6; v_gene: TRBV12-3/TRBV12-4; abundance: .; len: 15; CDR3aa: CASSLGTDQYSPLHF; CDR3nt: TGTGCCAGCAGTTTAGGGACAGACCAATATTCGCCCCTCCACTTT
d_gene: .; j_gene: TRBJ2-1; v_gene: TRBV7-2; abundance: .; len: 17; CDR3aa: CASSLSGWLAVYNEQFF; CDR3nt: TGTGCCAGCAGCTTATCTGGATGGTTAGCGGTGTACAATGAGCAGTTCTTC
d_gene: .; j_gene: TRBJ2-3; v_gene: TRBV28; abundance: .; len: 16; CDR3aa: CASSLTIGTVEDTQYF; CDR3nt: TGTGCCAGCAGCTTGACGATCGGGACGGTTGAGGATACGCAGTATTTT